Following are 12 T cell receptor beta chains from one sample sequenced in a study of T cell responses to AZD1222 COVID-19 vaccine. Profiling relied on immunoSEQ multiplex PCR, and the TCRdb table lists in-frame clones only, not all of them. The top ten hold around 30% of the sample, which has about 79,000 clones, 80% to 90% seen once. This specimen was peripheral blood, taken 28 days after the second AZD1222 dose. The receptors stem from an adult who received the AZD1222 COVID-19 vaccine.

This sequence joins TRBV11-3 and TRBJ2-1, with 9 bases that match TRBD2. Germline V gives CDR1 SGHNT, CDR2 YENEEA. This CDR3 contains 15 residues. V shed 5 bases, J shed 3 bases, and the junction held 5 bases outside the gene matches. CDR3 DNA sequence: TGTGCCAGCAGCGATAGCGGGAGACACTACAATGAGCAGTTCTTC. Encoded protein: CASSDSGRHYNEQFF.

This chain connects TRBV11-3 to TRBJ1-1; D not certain. The V gene's germline CDR1 is SGHNT and CDR2 YENEEA. This CDR3 has 14 residues. V was trimmed by 1 base and J by 7 bases, leaving 13 bases between them. CDR3 sequence: CASSLARRNLEAFF. Here the CDR3 DNA reads TGTGCCAGCAGCTTAGCTCGGCGGAACCTTGAAGCTTTCTTT.

This clone was observed a single time. The chain carries TRBV10-3 and TRBJ1-1, with D unresolved. CDR1 ENHRY and CDR2 SYGVKD come from the germline V gene. Trimming removed 9 bases at V and 3 bases at J, with 17 bases between. This CDR3 is 14 amino acids long. The CDR3 loop reads CAIAEGPGDTEAFF. In nucleotides, the CDR3 is TGTGCCATAGCTGAAGGGCCCGGCGACACTGAAGCTTTCTTT.

This clone appeared a single time. This rearrangement joins TRBV19 to TRBJ2-7, with TRBD1 as a possible D gene (5 bases). CDR1 LNHDA and CDR2 SQIVND come from the germline V gene (reference sequence). V was clipped by 1 base and J by 2 bases, with 9 bases between them. This CDR3 comprises 14 residues. The CDR3 region is CASSIAGAPYEQYF. The CDR3 bases are TGTGCCAGTAGTATAGCTGGGGCCCCCTACGAGCAGTACTTC.

The V and J genes are TRBV4-2 and TRBJ2-7; 10 bases agree with TRBD1. This CDR3 is built from 15 residues. J was trimmed by 3 bases and V by 0 bases; bases with no gene match: 2. Germline CDR1 is LGHNA and CDR2 is YNFKEQ. The CDR3 DNA is TGTGCCAGCAGCCAAGAAGGGACAGGGGTCTACGAGCAGTACTTC. Translation: CASSQEGTGVYEQYF.

The chain links TRBV9 to TRBJ1-6, with D possibly being TRBD1 (6 bases). The CDR3 extends over 13 amino acids. CDR1 SGDLS and CDR2 YYNGEE come from the germline V gene. The ends were cut back, 2 bases at V and 10 bases at J, with 10 bases in the middle. CDR3 protein: CASSVPGESPLHF. The CDR3 DNA reads TGTGCCAGCAGCGTCCCAGGGGAGTCACCCCTCCACTTT.

The rearrangement links TRBV5-4 to TRBJ2-1, with TRBD2 matching 9 bases. CDR1 is SGHNT and CDR2 is YYREEE in the germline V gene (reference sequence). Trimming removed 4 bases from V and 4 bases from J; junction bases left unmatched: 9. The CDR3 covers 16 residues. In DNA form, the CDR3 reads TGTGCCAGCAGCCCCTCGGGACTAGCCGCGTACAATGAGCAGTTCTTC. Its protein is CASSPSGLAAYNEQFF.

The V and J genes are TRBV7-2 and TRBJ1-5; TRBD1 might be the D (5 bases). CDR1 is SGHTA, CDR2 FQGNSA, per germline. The germline V and J ends were trimmed by 5 bases and 0 bases, with 11 bases remaining between them. This CDR3 contains 15 residues. CDR3 sequence reads: CASSPDSHSNQPQHF. The CDR3 DNA reads as TGTGCCAGCAGCCCCGACAGTCATAGCAATCAGCCCCAGCATTTT.

The chain has TRBV11-2 and TRBJ2-5; D is unclear. CDR3 length: 14 residues. Deletions cut 5 bases from V and 3 bases from J, with 13 bases between. Germline CDR1 reads SGHAT; CDR2 reads FQNNGV. CDR3 DNA: TGTGCCAGCAGCCCGCCGGATGGAGAAGAGACCCAGTACTTC. Protein: CASSPPDGEETQYF.

This clone was recorded once. The chain couples TRBV3-1 (or the pseudogene TRBV3-2) to TRBJ2-2; 13 bases align to TRBD2. The CDR3 is made up of 17 amino acids. V was clipped by 3 bases and J by 3 bases; unmatched bases: 4. Germline V CDR1 and CDR2: LGHDT, YNNKEL (reference sequence). In DNA form, the CDR3 reads TGTGCCAGCAGCCAGTTACTAGCGGGAGGGTACACCGGGGAGCTGTTTTTT. As protein: CASSQLLAGGYTGELFF.

CDR3 region: CATTGTSGNEQFF. The CDR3 DNA sequence: TGTGCCACCACCGGGACTAGCGGTAATGAGCAGTTCTTC. The genes are TRBV15 and TRBJ2-1, with 11 bases aligning to TRBD2. V shed 7 bases, J shed 7 bases, and the junction held 3 bases outside the gene matches. Germline CDR1 is LNHNV and CDR2 is YYDKDF (reference sequence). The CDR3 extends over 13 amino acids.

This clone was detected a few times. The rearrangement links TRBV18 to TRBJ2-5; D unresolved. V gave up 0 bases and J gave up 3 bases, with 11 bases separating them. Germline V gene lookup returns CDR1 KGHSH and CDR2 LQKENI. The CDR3 has 15 amino acids. The CDR3 spells CASSPPLGTEETQYF. The CDR3 DNA reads TGTGCCAGCTCACCACCGTTGGGAACTGAAGAGACCCAGTACTTC.